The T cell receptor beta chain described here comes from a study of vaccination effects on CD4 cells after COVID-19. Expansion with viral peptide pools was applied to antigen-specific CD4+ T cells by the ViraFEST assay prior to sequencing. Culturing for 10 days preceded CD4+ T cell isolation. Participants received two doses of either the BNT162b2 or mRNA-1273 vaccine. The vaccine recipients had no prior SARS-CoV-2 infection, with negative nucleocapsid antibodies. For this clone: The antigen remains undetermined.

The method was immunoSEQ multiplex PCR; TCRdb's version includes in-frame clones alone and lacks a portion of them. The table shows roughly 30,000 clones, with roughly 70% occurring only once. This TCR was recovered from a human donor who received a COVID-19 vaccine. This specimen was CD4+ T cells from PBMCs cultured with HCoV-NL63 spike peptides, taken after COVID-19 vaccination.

The CDR3 DNA follows: TGTGCCATCAGTGAAGCTGGGGGAAACATGAACACTGAAGCTTTCTTT. Translation: CAISEAGGNMNTEAFF. J is TRBJ1-1 and V is TRBV10-3, with a weak D call TRBD1 (5 bases). This CDR3 contains 16 residues. Trimming removed 3 bases from V and 0 bases from J, with 14 bases in between. Looked up from germline, CDR1 is ENHRY and CDR2 is SYGVKD.